The clone carrying this TCR beta chain was found many times. Its antigen remains unidentified. There are 14 residues in the CDR3. V shed 3 bases and J shed 3 bases, with 11 bases lying between them. Germline CDR1 is SGHTA and CDR2 is FQGNSA. The sample is drawn from a study of T cells in Graves' hyperthyroidism and ophthalmopathy. Whole-study context: Initial diagnosis, before any treatment, was when peripheral blood was collected. General study findings and limits: Most clonotypes expanded in the thyroid (above 0.001) were also present in blood.

Template material for amplifying TCR beta CDR3 regions consisted of RNA transcripts. The primer set for the first-round RT-PCR of the TCR CDR3 was HTBI. Each CDR3 protein is one row after TCRdb ran MiXCR on the multiplex PCR reads. In the table there are more than 300,000 distinct CDR3 sequences, around 15% of which are singletons. Clinical symptoms, serum thyroxine and TRAb, thyroid ultrasound and orbital computed tomography were used for the diagnoses. The sample comprised blood. The sequence came from a woman aged 30 to 39 with Graves' ophthalmopathy. The gene calls are TRBV7-2 and TRBJ1-1; weak D call: TRBD1 (5 bases). Written as DNA, the CDR3 is TGTGCCAGCAGCTTGGGCAGGGAGTACACTGAAGCTTTCTTT. It encodes CASSLGREYTEAFF.